This T cell receptor (beta chain) was recorded in a study of control samples from healthy donors and cancer patients. The repertoire was sequenced with immunoSEQ multiplex PCR; TCRdb's copy has only in-frame clones and lacks some. The table records roughly 100,000 clones, roughly 92% of them present only once. V lost 5 bases to trimming and J lost 12 bases, with 17 bases between them. The CDR3 sequence is 12 residues long. CDR1 and CDR2 from the germline V gene are GTSNPN and SVGIG (reference sequence). The chain carries TRBV30 and TRBJ2-1; D unresolved. Sequencing input: blood. This clonotype was obtained from a human donor in good health. The donor label of this sample is uncertain. The CDR3, as DNA: TGTGCCTGGGGCACCGGGTGGTTTGTGCAGTTCTTC. Translation: CAWGTGWFVQFF.